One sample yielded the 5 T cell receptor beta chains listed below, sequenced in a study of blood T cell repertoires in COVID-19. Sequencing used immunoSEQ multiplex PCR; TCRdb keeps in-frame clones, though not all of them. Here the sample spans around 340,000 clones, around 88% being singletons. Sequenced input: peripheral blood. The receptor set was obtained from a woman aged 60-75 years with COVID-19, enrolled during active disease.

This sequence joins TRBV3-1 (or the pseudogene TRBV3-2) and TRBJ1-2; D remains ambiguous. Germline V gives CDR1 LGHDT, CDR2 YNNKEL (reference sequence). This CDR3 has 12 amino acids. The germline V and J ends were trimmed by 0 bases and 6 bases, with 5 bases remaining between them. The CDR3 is CASSQDANGYTF. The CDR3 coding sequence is TGTGCCAGCAGCCAAGACGCGAATGGCTACACCTTC.

DNA for the CDR3: TGTGCCAGCAGCCCCACGGGACAGGATAACTATGGCTACACCTTC. This codes for CASSPTGQDNYGYTF. The chain joins TRBV11-3 to TRBJ1-2; 8 bases match TRBD1. Germline V lookup: CDR1 SGHNT, CDR2 YENEEA. The CDR3 has 15 residues. V was clipped by 5 bases and J by 1 base; unmatched bases: 6.

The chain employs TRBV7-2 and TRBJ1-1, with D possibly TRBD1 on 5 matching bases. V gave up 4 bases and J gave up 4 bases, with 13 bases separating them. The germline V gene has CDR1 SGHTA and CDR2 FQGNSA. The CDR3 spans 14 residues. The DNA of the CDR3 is TGTGCCAGCAGCTGGCGGGGGGATAGCACTGAAGCTTTCTTT. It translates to CASSWRGDSTEAFF.

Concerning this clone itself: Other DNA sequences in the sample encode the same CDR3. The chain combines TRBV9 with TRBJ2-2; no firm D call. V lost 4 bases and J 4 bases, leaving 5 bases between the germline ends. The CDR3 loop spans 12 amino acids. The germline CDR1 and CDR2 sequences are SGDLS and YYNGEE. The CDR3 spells CASSRGTGELFF. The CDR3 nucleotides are TGTGCCAGCAGCCGAGGCACCGGGGAGCTGTTTTTT.

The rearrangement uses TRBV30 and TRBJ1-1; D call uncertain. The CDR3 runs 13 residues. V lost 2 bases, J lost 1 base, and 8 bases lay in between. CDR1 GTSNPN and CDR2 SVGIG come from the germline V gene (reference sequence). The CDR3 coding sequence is TGTGCCTGGAGTCTGTACAGGAACACTGAAGCTTTCTTT. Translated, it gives CAWSLYRNTEAFF.